These 11 T cell receptor beta chains share one sample of origin, sequenced in a study of T cell responses to AZD1222 COVID-19 vaccine. The assay was immunoSEQ multiplex PCR, and TCRdb's table has in-frame clones only and misses some. The repertoire consists of approximately 140,000 clones, with 90% to 95% occurring once and the leading ten covering 4% to 6%. The sequences come from peripheral blood, collected on day 0 of AZD1222 vaccination. These receptors originate from an adult in good health.

The gene calls are TRBV5-6 and TRBJ2-3, with TRBD1 matching 7 bases. Losses at the gene ends were 4 bases for V and 4 bases for J; bases not matched to a gene: 9. Germline V gives CDR1 SGHDT, CDR2 YYEEEE. This CDR3 is 15 amino acids long. The CDR3 coding sequence is TGTGCCAGCAGCGCAAAGACAGGGAACGCAGATACGCAGTATTTT. Its protein is CASSAKTGNADTQYF.

The genes are TRBV19 and TRBJ1-6, with D uncertain. The CDR3 totals 14 residues. Germline CDR1 is LNHDA and CDR2 is SQIVND (reference sequence). V shed 1 base and J shed 10 bases, with 11 bases lying between them. The CDR3 bases are TGTGCCAGTAGTATAGGCCTACGGGCGTCACCCCTCCACTTT. Its protein is CASSIGLRASPLHF. Using reference TRBV19 and TRBJ1-6 for the parts outside the CDR3, the full variable domain is DGGITQSPKYLFRKEGQNVTLSCEQNLNHDAMYWYRQDPGQGLRLIYYSQIVNDFQKGDIAEGYSVSREKKESFPLTVTSAQKNPTAFYLCASSIGLRASPLHFGNGTRLTVT.

In DNA, the CDR3 is TGTGCCACCAGCCGTGTCCCAGGGTACACCGGGGAGCTGTTTTTT. Encoded protein: CATSRVPGYTGELFF. This chain links TRBV15 with TRBJ2-2, with D possibly TRBD1 on 5 matching bases. The V end lost 5 bases, the J end lost 3 bases, and 13 bases lay between the germline ends. Germline V gene sequence: CDR1 LNHNV, CDR2 YYDKDF (reference sequence). The CDR3 spans 15 residues.

The table lists this clone with a count of one. This chain links TRBV6-2 or TRBV6-3 with TRBJ2-7; the D gene is possibly TRBD2 (5 bases). This CDR3 comprises 12 residues. Looked up from germline, CDR1 is MNHEY and CDR2 is SVGEGT. The ends were cut back, 6 bases at V and 9 bases at J, with 15 bases in the middle. DNA for the CDR3: TGTGCCAGCAGCCGGATCGGGGAGCGGCAGTACTTC. Protein: CASSRIGERQYF.

The V call is TRBV6-5, the J call TRBJ1-1; D is possibly TRBD1 (5 bases). Trimming took off 5 bases at V and 3 bases at J, with 13 bases between the two ends. The CDR3 runs to 14 residues. Germline V CDR1 and CDR2: MNHEY, SVGAGI. The CDR3, as DNA: TGTGCCAGCAGTAAGGGGCCGGGGTACACTGAAGCTTTCTTT. It encodes CASSKGPGYTEAFF.

The rearrangement links TRBV18 to TRBJ2-2; TRBD1 matches at 11 bases. V dropped 2 bases and J dropped 9; count of bases not matched to a gene: 8. Germline assignment: CDR1 KGHSH and CDR2 LQKENI. The CDR3 runs 16 residues. The CDR3 loop is CASSPVRDRGARELFF. The CDR3 DNA reads as TGTGCCAGCTCACCAGTTCGGGACAGGGGGGCCCGGGAGCTGTTTTTT.

V gene TRBV7-2 combines with J gene TRBJ1-1, with D perhaps TRBD1 (5 bases). The germline V gene encodes CDR1 SGHTA and CDR2 FQGNSA. The V gene lost 6 bases and the J gene lost 1 base, with 12 bases spanning the gap. The CDR3 runs 14 residues. This chain's CDR3 is CASRADNSNTEAFF. CDR3 sequence (DNA): TGTGCCAGCAGAGCGGACAACTCGAACACTGAAGCTTTCTTT. Based on the CDR3 plus reference TRBV7-2 and TRBJ1-1, the full variable domain is GAGVSQSPSNKVTEKGKDVELRCDPISGHTALYWYRQSLGQGLEFLIYFQGNSAPDKSGLPSDRFSAERTGGSVSTLTIQRTQQEDSAVYLCASRADNSNTEAFFGQGTRLTVV.

This clone was counted only a few times. V gene TRBV7-8 combines with J gene TRBJ2-5, with 7 bases fitting TRBD1. The J segment lost 5 bases and the V segment lost 6 bases, leaving 12 bases of the junction unmatched. Germline V lookup: CDR1 SGHVS, CDR2 FQNEAQ. CDR3 length: 15 amino acids. DNA for the CDR3: TGTGCCAGCAGACCGGACACAGGGGCTCGGGAGACCCAGTACTTC. It specifies CASRPDTGARETQYF.

This clone was observed once. V is TRBV5-6 and J is TRBJ1-5; D unresolved. This CDR3 contains 11 residues. Trimming took 0 bases from V and 5 from J, leaving 0 bases between them. Germline values: CDR1 SGHDT, CDR2 YYEEEE. The CDR3 DNA reads TGTGCCAGCAGCTTGGATCAGCCCCAGCATTTT. Residues: CASSLDQPQHF. The full variable domain, completed using reference TRBV5-6 and TRBJ1-5, is DAGVTQSPTHLIKTRGQQVTLRCSPKSGHDTVSWYQQALGQGPQFIFQYYEEEERQRGNFPDRFSGHQFPNYSSELNVNALLLGDSALYLCASSLDQPQHFGDGTRLSIL.

The rearrangement links TRBV5-6 to TRBJ2-1, with a possible D match to TRBD1 (6 bases). The germline gives CDR1 SGHDT, CDR2 YYEEEE. The CDR3 has 16 amino acids. The ends were cut back, 4 bases at V and 0 bases at J, with 14 bases in the middle. As DNA, the CDR3 is TGTGCCAGCAGCCGGACAGATTTGAGCTCCTACAATGAGCAGTTCTTC. It is translated as CASSRTDLSSYNEQFF.

The V and J genes are TRBV7-9 and TRBJ1-4; 9 bases match TRBD1. V was clipped by 6 bases and J by 8 bases; unmatched bases: 10. The CDR3 is 15 amino acids. Looked up from germline, CDR1 is SEHNR and CDR2 is FQNEAQ (reference sequence). In DNA, the CDR3 is TGTGCCAGCAGTTATGGACAGGGGCATAGGGAAAAACTGTTTTTT. Translation: CASSYGQGHREKLFF. Combining the CDR3 with reference TRBV7-9 and TRBJ1-4 gives the whole variable domain DTGVSQNPRHKITKRGQNVTFRCDPISEHNRLYWYRQTLGQGPEFLTYFQNEAQLEKSRLLSDRFSAERPKGSFSTLEIQRTEQGDSAMYLCASSYGQGHREKLFFGSGTQLSVL.